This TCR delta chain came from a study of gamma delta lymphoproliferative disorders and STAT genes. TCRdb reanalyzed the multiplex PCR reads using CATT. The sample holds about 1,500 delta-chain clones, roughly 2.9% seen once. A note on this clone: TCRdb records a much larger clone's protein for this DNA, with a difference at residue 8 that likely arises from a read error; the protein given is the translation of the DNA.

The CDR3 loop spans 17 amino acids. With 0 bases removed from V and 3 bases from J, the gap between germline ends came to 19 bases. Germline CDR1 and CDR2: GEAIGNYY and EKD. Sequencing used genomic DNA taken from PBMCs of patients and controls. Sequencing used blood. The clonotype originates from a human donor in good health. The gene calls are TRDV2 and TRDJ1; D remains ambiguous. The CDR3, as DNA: TGTGCCTGTGACACCGTGAGCACAGGATCCAATTCCGATAAACTCATCTTT. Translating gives CACDTVSTGSNSDKLIF.